Here is one TCR beta chain with its context. The CDR3 loop spans 13 amino acids. Germline loops: CDR1 MGHDK, CDR2 SYGVNS. Trimming stripped 2 bases from V and 6 bases from J, with 10 bases between. The table came from immunoSEQ multiplex PCR; TCRdb's copy has only in-frame clones and leaves some out. The table includes 550,000 to 600,000 clones, roughly four fifths detected once. The data belong to a study of shared clonotypes between healthy human individuals. The clonotype comes from a woman in her forties in good health. Some clones in this sample may be carry-over from other donors' samples. J is TRBJ1-2 and V is TRBV25-1; D remains ambiguous. The sequencing sample was made of PBMCs. This CDR3 reads CASSEPGVDGYTF. Here the CDR3 DNA reads TGTGCCAGCAGTGAACCCGGGGTGGATGGCTACACCTTC.